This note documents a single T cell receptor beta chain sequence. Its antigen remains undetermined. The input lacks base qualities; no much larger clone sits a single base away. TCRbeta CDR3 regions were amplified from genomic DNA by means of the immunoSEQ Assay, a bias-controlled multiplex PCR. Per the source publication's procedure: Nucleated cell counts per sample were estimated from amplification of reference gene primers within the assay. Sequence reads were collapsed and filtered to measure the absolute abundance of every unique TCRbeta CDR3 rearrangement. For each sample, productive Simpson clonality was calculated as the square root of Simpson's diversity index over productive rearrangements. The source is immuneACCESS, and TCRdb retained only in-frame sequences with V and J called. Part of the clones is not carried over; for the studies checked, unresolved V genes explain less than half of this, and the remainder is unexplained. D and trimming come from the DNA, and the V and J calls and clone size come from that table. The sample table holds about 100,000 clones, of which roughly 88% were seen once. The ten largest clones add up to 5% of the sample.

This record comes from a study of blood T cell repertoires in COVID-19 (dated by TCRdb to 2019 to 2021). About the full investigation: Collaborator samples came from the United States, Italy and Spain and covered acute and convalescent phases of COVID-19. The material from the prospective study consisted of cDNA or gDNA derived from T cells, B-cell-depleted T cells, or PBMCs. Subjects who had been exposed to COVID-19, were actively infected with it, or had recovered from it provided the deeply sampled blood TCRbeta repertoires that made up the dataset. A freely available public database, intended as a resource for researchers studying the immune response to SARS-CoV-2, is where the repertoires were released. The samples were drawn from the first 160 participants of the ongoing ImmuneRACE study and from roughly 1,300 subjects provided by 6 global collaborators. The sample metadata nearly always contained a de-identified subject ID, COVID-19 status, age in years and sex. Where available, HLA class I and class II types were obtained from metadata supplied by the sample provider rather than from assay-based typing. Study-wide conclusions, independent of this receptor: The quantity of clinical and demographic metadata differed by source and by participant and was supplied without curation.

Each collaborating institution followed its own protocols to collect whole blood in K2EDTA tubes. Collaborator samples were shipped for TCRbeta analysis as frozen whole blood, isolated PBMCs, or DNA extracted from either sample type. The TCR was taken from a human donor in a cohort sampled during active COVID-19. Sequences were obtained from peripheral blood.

The DNA sequence is TGTGCCAGCTCACCATCGGGACAGCTGGGAGGAGATACGCAGTATTTT. Its translation is CASSPSGQLGGDTQYF. In this chain, TRBV18 is recombined with TRBJ2-3; the D segment could be TRBD1, given 7 matching bases. Reading from cysteine to phenylalanine, the CDR3 counts 16 amino acids. The entry retains the CDR3 DNA only, 48 bases that are in frame from base 1. CDR1 and CDR2 were assigned from the germline V gene as KGHSH and LQKENI. Trimming removed 2 bases from V and 5 bases from J, leaving 17 bases between the germline ends.